Listed here are 26 T cell receptor beta chains from one sample, sequenced in a study of OX40 agonist ivuxolimab in advanced cancers. The protocol was immunoSEQ multiplex PCR, while the TCRdb copy is restricted to in-frame clones and leaves out a portion. The data hold some 96,000 clones, with about four fifths observed a single time. The sequencing here drew on CD4+ or CD8+ T cells sorted from blood, taken in a trial of the OX40 agonist ivuxolimab. Source of these receptors: an adult with an advanced solid tumor such as melanoma, head and neck, liver or kidney cancer.

CDR3 bases: TGTGCCAGCGAGCCATTAATGCGGGGCGCGACTCCCGGGGAGCTGTTTTTT. This codes for CASEPLMRGATPGELFF. The V gene is TRBV4-2, the J gene TRBJ2-2; the D gene is possibly TRBD2 (6 bases). The V end was cut by 8 bases, the J end by 6 bases, with 25 bases between. CDR1 and CDR2 (germline): LGHNA, YNFKEQ. The length of the CDR3 is 17 residues.

The CDR3 loop reads CASKLGLGEAFF. CDR3 in DNA: TGTGCCAGCAAATTAGGGCTAGGTGAAGCTTTCTTT. The rearrangement uses TRBV28 and TRBJ1-1, with D unresolved. This CDR3 comprises 12 residues. The V gene's germline CDR1 is MDHEN and CDR2 SYDVKM. Trimming removed 7 bases from V and 7 bases from J, with 13 bases in between.

The sample holds a few counts of this clone. The chain has TRBV7-9 and TRBJ1-4; 7 positions match TRBD1. The CDR3 sequence is 15 residues long. With V trimmed by 3 bases and J by 7 bases, 8 bases remained unmatched. CDR1 is SEHNR, CDR2 FQNEAQ, per germline (reference sequence). CDR3 protein: CASSLTGNIGEKLFF. CDR3 nucleotides: TGTGCCAGCAGCTTGACAGGGAATATAGGTGAAAAACTGTTTTTT.

This chain connects TRBV5-4 to TRBJ2-7; 8 nucleotides align to TRBD1. Germline V gives CDR1 SGHNT, CDR2 YYREEE (reference sequence). V lost 4 bases, J lost 0 bases, and 3 bases stayed unmatched. The CDR3 loop spans 14 amino acids. The CDR3 region is CASSRTGPSYEQYF. DNA of the CDR3: TGTGCCAGCAGCCGGACAGGGCCCTCCTACGAGCAGTACTTC.

The chain uses TRBV7-2 and TRBJ2-3, with D possibly TRBD2 on 5 matching bases. This CDR3 region has 16 residues. CDR1 and CDR2 (germline): SGHTA, FQGNSA. V lost 1 base and J lost 0, with 11 bases in between. CDR3 region: CASSLGGGSSTDTQYF. CDR3 DNA: TGTGCCAGCAGCTTAGGTGGAGGAAGTAGCACAGATACGCAGTATTTT.

In this sample, this clone turned up a few times. The gene calls are TRBV14 and TRBJ1-2; no reliable D call. Germline values: CDR1 SGHDN, CDR2 FVKESK. V shed 4 bases and J shed 2 bases, with 8 bases lying between them. This CDR3 contains 13 residues. The CDR3 bases are TGTGCCAGCAGCCTCGACCTAAACTATGGCTACACCTTC. As protein: CASSLDLNYGYTF.

V gene TRBV10-1 combines with J gene TRBJ2-6; D gene uncertain. Germline V gives CDR1 WNHNN, CDR2 SYGVQD (reference sequence). The CDR3 runs to 18 residues. Trimming took off 4 bases at V and 5 bases at J, with 21 bases between the two ends. For the CDR3, the DNA is TGCGCCAGCAGTGGCCATGGGATCGCACAAAGTCGGGCCAACGTCCTGACTTTC. Its protein is CASSGHGIAQSRANVLTF.

This chain uses TRBV30 with TRBJ2-1; D remains unclear. V was shortened by 0 bases and J by 13 bases, with 10 bases between the two germline ends. Germline CDR1 is GTSNPN and CDR2 is SVGIG (reference sequence). The CDR3 is 11 residues long. CDR3 loop: CAWSVRVSQFF. CDR3 nucleotides: TGTGCCTGGAGTGTACGGGTCAGTCAGTTCTTC.

The sample holds one count of this clone. The V and J genes are TRBV23-1 and TRBJ2-7; 10 nucleotides match TRBD2. TRBV23-1 falls under the ORF class, with uncertain function. Unmatched junction bases numbered 9, after V lost 0 bases and J lost 1 base. The CDR3 runs 18 residues. CDR3 in DNA: TGCGCCAGCAGTCAATCATGGGGACCTAGCGGGGGTTCCTACGAGCAGTACTTC. It specifies CASSQSWGPSGGSYEQYF.

The rearrangement links TRBV5-4 to TRBJ1-5; D is possibly TRBD1 (5 bases). Looked up from germline, CDR1 is SGHNT and CDR2 is YYREEE (reference sequence). V dropped 4 bases and J dropped 1 base, with 9 bases sitting between them. The CDR3 spans 14 residues. As DNA, the CDR3 is TGTGCCAGCAGCCTGGACAACAGCAATCAGCCCCAGCATTTT. Translated, it gives CASSLDNSNQPQHF.

J is TRBJ1-5 and V is TRBV2; no reliable D call. Trimming pared 6 bases from V and 5 bases from J, leaving 14 bases between. This CDR3 is 14 amino acids long. Germline V gene data show CDR1 as SNHLY and CDR2 as FYNNEI. CDR3 sequence: CASRADTEYQPQHF. CDR3 nucleotides: TGTGCCAGCAGGGCCGACACGGAATATCAGCCCCAGCATTTT.

A note on this clone: In the same sample, other DNA sequences code for this CDR3. This rearrangement joins TRBV7-2 to TRBJ1-1, with a possible D match to TRBD1 (5 bases). The V gene lost 5 bases and the J gene lost 2 bases, with 9 bases spanning the gap. CDR3 length: 13 residues. Germline CDR1 is SGHTA and CDR2 is FQGNSA. The CDR3 reads CASSAQGNTEAFF. The CDR3 DNA reads as TGTGCCAGCAGCGCGCAGGGTAACACTGAAGCTTTCTTT.

CDR3 bases: TGCGCCAGCAGCTTGGCCTTAGGGGTAACGAATGGCTACACCTTC. Amino acid sequence: CASSLALGVTNGYTF. V is TRBV5-1 and J is TRBJ1-2; D perhaps matches TRBD1 (5 bases). Trimming took 0 bases from V and 6 from J, leaving 15 bases between them. This CDR3 has 15 amino acids. CDR1 and CDR2 from the germline V gene are SGHRS and YFSETQ.

For the CDR3, the DNA is TGTGCCAGCAGCCCAGGTGGAGGGGCCGGGTGGGCCCAGTACTTC. Its protein product is CASSPGGGAGWAQYF. The V gene is TRBV27, the J gene TRBJ2-5; the D gene is possibly TRBD2 (6 bases). With 6 bases removed from V and 9 bases from J, the gap between germline ends came to 23 bases. Germline V gene lookup returns CDR1 MNHEY and CDR2 SMNVEV (reference sequence). CDR3 size: 15 residues.

This clone was observed once. V is TRBV7-2 and J is TRBJ1-5, with D unclear. Germline lookup yields CDR1 SGHTA and CDR2 FQGNSA. Trimming pared 5 bases from V and 4 bases from J, leaving 9 bases between. The CDR3 spans 13 residues. This chain's CDR3 is CASSPERNQPQHF. For the CDR3, the DNA is TGTGCCAGCAGCCCAGAGCGGAATCAGCCCCAGCATTTT.

The J gene is TRBJ2-1, the V gene TRBV7-2, with 12 bases fitting TRBD2. The CDR3 is 18 amino acids. The junction had 10 bases not matched to a gene; V was cut back by 2 bases and J by 5 bases. From germline, CDR1 is SGHTA and CDR2 FQGNSA. The CDR3 region has the DNA TGTGCCAGCAGCTTACTTCCTAGCGGGAGGGCCGGAAACAATGAGCAGTTCTTC. Translation: CASSLLPSGRAGNNEQFF. Combining the CDR3 with reference TRBV7-2 and TRBJ2-1 gives the whole variable domain GAGVSQSPSNKVTEKGKDVELRCDPISGHTALYWYRQSLGQGLEFLIYFQGNSAPDKSGLPSDRFSAERTGGSVSTLTIQRTQQEDSAVYLCASSLLPSGRAGNNEQFFGPGTRLTVL.

This chain links TRBV4-2 with TRBJ2-2; D is perhaps TRBD1 (6 bases). The CDR3 totals 17 residues. Per the germline V gene, CDR1 is LGHNA and CDR2 is YNFKEQ. V was shortened by 3 bases and J by 0 bases, with 14 bases between the two germline ends. Here the CDR3 reads CASSQRRQATNTGELFF. The DNA for the CDR3 is TGTGCCAGCAGCCAGCGTCGACAGGCTACGAACACCGGGGAGCTGTTTTTT.

This chain uses TRBV14 with TRBJ2-5; either TRBD1 or TRBD2 may fit D (6 bases each). Trimming cost V 1 base and J 4 bases, with 13 bases left between them. The CDR3 covers 15 residues. Germline loops: CDR1 SGHDN, CDR2 FVKESK. CDR3 bases: TGTGCCAGCAGCCAAGTCTTGGGGGGCGTAGAGACCCAGTACTTC. This gives the protein CASSQVLGGVETQYF. Full variable domain (outside the CDR3, taken from reference TRBV14 and TRBJ2-5): EAGVTQFPSHSVIEKGQTVTLRCDPISGHDNLYWYRRVMGKEIKFLLHFVKESKQDESGMPNNRFLAERTGGTYSTLKVQPAELEDSGVYFCASSQVLGGVETQYFGPGTRLLVL.

V is TRBV2 and J is TRBJ1-4; D is unresolved. Germline CDR1 and CDR2: SNHLY and FYNNEI. V lost 1 base and J lost 8, with 11 bases in between. The CDR3 is 14 amino acids. Here the CDR3 reads CASSEELGGEKLFF. The CDR3 coding sequence is TGTGCCAGCAGTGAAGAGCTAGGTGGCGAAAAACTGTTTTTT.

The J gene is TRBJ1-2, the V gene TRBV6-5; D is unclear. Germline V lookup: CDR1 MNHEY, CDR2 SVGAGI. V lost 6 bases, J lost 3 bases, and 11 bases lay in between. CDR3 length equals 13 residues. The CDR3 region is CASRAQRDYGYTF. In nucleotides, the CDR3 is TGTGCCAGCAGGGCACAGAGGGACTATGGCTACACCTTC.

The gene calls are TRBV19 and TRBJ2-5, with 9 bases that match TRBD2. This CDR3 is 15 amino acids long. Germline trimming cut 7 bases from V and 4 bases from J; bases unmatched to any gene: 10. Germline V gene sequence: CDR1 LNHDA, CDR2 SQIVND (reference sequence). CDR3 nucleotides: TGTGCCAGTACCGTTGTTAGCGGGAGACGAGAGACCCAGTACTTC. Encoded protein: CASTVVSGRRETQYF.

The chain links TRBV7-2 to TRBJ2-5, with TRBD2 matching over 12 bases. Germline assignment: CDR1 SGHTA and CDR2 FQGNSA. The CDR3 has 15 amino acids. Trimming at V came to 4 bases and at J to 9 bases, leaving 9 bases not matched to a gene. The CDR3 reads CASSSLLAGGEAQYF. CDR3 sequence (DNA): TGTGCCAGCAGCTCCCTCCTAGCGGGGGGGGAGGCCCAGTACTTC. The whole variable domain, filled in from reference TRBV7-2 and TRBJ2-5, reads GAGVSQSPSNKVTEKGKDVELRCDPISGHTALYWYRQSLGQGLEFLIYFQGNSAPDKSGLPSDRFSAERTGGSVSTLTIQRTQQEDSAVYLCASSSLLAGGEAQYFGPGTRLLVL.

The sample holds many counts of this clone. The genes are TRBV7-3 and TRBJ2-1; 9 bases line up with TRBD2. V was clipped by 5 bases and J by 2 bases; unmatched bases: 7. Germline CDR1 is SGHTA and CDR2 is FQGTGA. The CDR3 sequence is 16 residues long. CDR3 sequence reads: CASSVQSGGTYNEQFF. The CDR3 region has the DNA TGTGCCAGCAGCGTACAAAGCGGGGGGACCTACAATGAGCAGTTCTTC.

V is TRBV28 and J is TRBJ2-3; 7 positions match TRBD1. The CDR3 extends over 12 amino acids. V shed 4 bases, J shed 8 bases, and the junction held 3 bases outside the gene matches. CDR1 is MDHEN, CDR2 SYDVKM, per germline. The CDR3 nucleotides are TGTGCCAGCAGTTCGACAGGGCGTACGCAGTATTTT. Translation: CASSSTGRTQYF.

The chain employs TRBV4-1 and TRBJ1-3, with D hard to call. Germline V gene data show CDR1 as MGHRA and CDR2 as YSYEKL. This CDR3 contains 16 residues. V lost 2 bases, J lost 0 bases, and 11 bases lay in between. The CDR3 sequence is CASSQPVEGSGNTIYF. The DNA for the CDR3 is TGCGCCAGCAGCCAACCCGTGGAGGGCTCTGGAAACACCATATATTTT.

This chain links TRBV7-2 with TRBJ2-1; D assignment may be TRBD1 or TRBD2 (5 bases each). The CDR3 is 15 residues long. The germline V gene encodes CDR1 SGHTA and CDR2 FQGNSA. The V gene lost 5 bases and the J gene lost 8 bases, with 19 bases spanning the gap. This chain's CDR3 is CASSPALGVSDEQFF. The CDR3, as DNA: TGTGCCAGCAGCCCTGCGTTGGGGGTCAGCGATGAGCAGTTCTTC.